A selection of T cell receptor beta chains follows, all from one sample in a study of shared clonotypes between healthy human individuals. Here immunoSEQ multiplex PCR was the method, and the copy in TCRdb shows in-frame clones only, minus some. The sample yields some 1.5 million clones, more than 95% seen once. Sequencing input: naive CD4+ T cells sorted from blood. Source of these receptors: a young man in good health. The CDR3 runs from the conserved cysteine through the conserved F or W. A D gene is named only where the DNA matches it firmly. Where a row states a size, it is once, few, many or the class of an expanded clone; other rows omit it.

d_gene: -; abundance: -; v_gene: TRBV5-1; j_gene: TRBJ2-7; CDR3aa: CASSLLPSGSYEQYF; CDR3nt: TGCGCCAGCAGCCTACTACCAAGCGGCTCCTACGAGCAGTACTTC
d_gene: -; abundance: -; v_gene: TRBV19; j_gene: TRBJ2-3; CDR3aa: CASSILGIASTDTQYF; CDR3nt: TGTGCCAGTAGTATACTTGGGATCGCGAGCACAGATACGCAGTATTTT
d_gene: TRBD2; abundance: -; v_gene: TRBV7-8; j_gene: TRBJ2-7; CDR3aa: CASSFWREATYEQYF; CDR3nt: TGTGCCAGCAGCTTTTGGCGGGAGGCCACCTACGAGCAGTACTTC
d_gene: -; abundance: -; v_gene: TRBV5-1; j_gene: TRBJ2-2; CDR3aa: CASSLEFTGELFF; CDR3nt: TGCGCCAGCAGCTTGGAGTTCACCGGGGAGCTGTTTTTT
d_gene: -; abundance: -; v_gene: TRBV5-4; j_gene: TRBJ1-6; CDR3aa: CASGERGPNSPLHF; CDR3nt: TGTGCCAGCGGAGAGCGGGGGCCGAATTCACCCCTCCACTTT
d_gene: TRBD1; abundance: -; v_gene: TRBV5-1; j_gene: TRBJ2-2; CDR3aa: CASSLAQGAITGELFF; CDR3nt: TGCGCCAGCAGCTTGGCGCAGGGGGCTATAACCGGGGAGCTGTTTTTT
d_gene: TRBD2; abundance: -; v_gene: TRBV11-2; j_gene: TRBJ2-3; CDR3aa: CASSFLAGGGDTQYF; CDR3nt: TGTGCCAGCAGCTTTCTAGCGGGAGGTGGAGATACGCAGTATTTT
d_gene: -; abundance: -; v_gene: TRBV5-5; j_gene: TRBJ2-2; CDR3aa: CASSLDVGELFF; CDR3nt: TGTGCCAGCAGCTTGGACGTGGGGGAGCTGTTTTTT
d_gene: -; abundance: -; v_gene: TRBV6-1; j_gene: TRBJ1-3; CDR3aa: CASSELVAGPGSGNTIYF; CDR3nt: TGTGCCAGCAGTGAACTTGTGGCTGGGCCGGGTTCTGGAAACACCATATATTTT
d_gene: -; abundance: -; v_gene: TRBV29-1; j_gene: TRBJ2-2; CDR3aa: CSAQMRGLDGELFF; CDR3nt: TGCAGCGCCCAAATGCGGGGACTGGACGGGGAGCTGTTTTTT
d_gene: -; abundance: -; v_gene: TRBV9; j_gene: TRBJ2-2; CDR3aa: CASNDRVTGELFF; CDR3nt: TGTGCCAGCAATGACAGAGTCACCGGGGAGCTGTTTTTT
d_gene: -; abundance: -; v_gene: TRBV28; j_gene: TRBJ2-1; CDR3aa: CASSLERNRGLFF; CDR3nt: TGTGCCAGCAGTTTAGAGAGGAACCGTGGTTTGTTCTTC
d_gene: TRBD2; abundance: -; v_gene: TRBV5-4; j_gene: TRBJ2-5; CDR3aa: CASSLAGRLARKETQYF; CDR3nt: TGTGCCAGCAGCTTGGCCGGGAGACTAGCCCGTAAAGAGACCCAGTACTTC
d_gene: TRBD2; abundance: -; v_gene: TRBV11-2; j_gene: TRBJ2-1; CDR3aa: CASSLGASGGYEQFF; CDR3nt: TGTGCCAGCAGCTTAGGGGCTAGCGGGGGGTATGAGCAGTTCTTC
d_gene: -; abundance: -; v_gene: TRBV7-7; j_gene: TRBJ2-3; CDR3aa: CASSLESTDTQYF; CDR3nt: TGTGCCAGCAGCTTGGAGAGCACAGATACGCAGTATTTT
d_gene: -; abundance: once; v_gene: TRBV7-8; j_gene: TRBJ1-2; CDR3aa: CASSHLYGYTF; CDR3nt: TGTGCCAGCAGCCATCTCTATGGCTACACCTTC
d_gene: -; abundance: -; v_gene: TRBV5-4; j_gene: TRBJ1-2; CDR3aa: CASSAYLDNYGYTF; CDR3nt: TGTGCCAGCAGCGCGTACTTGGATAACTATGGCTACACCTTC
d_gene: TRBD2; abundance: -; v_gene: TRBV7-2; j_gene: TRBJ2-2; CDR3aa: CASSLASGRASGELFF; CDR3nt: TGTGCCAGCAGCTTAGCCAGCGGGAGGGCCTCCGGGGAGCTGTTTTTT
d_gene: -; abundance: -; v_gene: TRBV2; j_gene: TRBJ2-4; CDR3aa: CASSEAGWTKNIQYF; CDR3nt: TGTGCCAGCAGTGAAGCGGGTTGGACTAAAAACATTCAGTACTTC
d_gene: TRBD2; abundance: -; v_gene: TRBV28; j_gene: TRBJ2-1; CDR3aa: CASRQTSGRAREQFF; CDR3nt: TGTGCCAGCAGGCAGACTAGCGGGAGGGCGAGGGAGCAGTTCTTC
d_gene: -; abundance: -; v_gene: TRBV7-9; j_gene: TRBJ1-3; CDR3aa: CASSLTPQGAGNTIYF; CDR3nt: TGTGCCAGCAGCTTAACCCCACAGGGAGCTGGAAACACCATATATTTT
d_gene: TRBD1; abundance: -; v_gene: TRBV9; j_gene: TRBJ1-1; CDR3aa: CASSEGTGLDTEAFF; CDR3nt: TGTGCCAGCAGCGAGGGGACAGGGTTGGACACTGAAGCTTTCTTT
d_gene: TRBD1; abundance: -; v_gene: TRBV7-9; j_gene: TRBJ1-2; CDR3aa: CASSPRTGAFYGYTF; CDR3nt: TGTGCCAGCAGCCCTAGGACAGGGGCATTCTATGGCTACACCTTC
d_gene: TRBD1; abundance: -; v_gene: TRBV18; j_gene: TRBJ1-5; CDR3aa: CASSTGAGNQPQHF; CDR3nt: TGTGCCAGCTCAACAGGGGCCGGCAATCAGCCCCAGCATTTT
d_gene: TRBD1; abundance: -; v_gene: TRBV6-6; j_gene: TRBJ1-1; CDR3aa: CASSPGTGNTEAFF; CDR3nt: TGTGCCAGCAGTCCTGGGACAGGGAACACTGAAGCTTTCTTT
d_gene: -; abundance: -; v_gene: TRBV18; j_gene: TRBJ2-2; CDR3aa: CASSPGGANTGELFF; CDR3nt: TGTGCCAGCTCGCCTGGCGGTGCTAACACCGGGGAGCTGTTTTTT
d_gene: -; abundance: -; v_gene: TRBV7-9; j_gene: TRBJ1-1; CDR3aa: CASSEAGVMNTEAFF; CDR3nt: TGTGCCAGCAGCGAAGCAGGTGTCATGAACACTGAAGCTTTCTTT
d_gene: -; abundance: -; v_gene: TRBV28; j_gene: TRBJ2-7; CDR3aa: CASIARARSYEQYF; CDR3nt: TGTGCCAGCATTGCCCGGGCGAGGTCCTACGAGCAGTACTTC
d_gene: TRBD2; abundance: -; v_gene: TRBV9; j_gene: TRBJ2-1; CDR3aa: CASSVSTRTGLAGVNEQFF; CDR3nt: TGTGCCAGCAGCGTCTCAACCCGCACGGGACTAGCGGGAGTTAATGAGCAGTTCTTC
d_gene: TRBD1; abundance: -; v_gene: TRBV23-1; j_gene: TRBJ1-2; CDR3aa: CARRTGGYGYTF; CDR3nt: TGCGCCAGGCGGACAGGGGGCTATGGCTACACCTTC
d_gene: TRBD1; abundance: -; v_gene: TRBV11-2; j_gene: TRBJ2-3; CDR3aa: CASSSRSGTGDTDTQYF; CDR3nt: TGTGCCAGCAGCTCTCGGTCCGGGACAGGGGACACAGATACGCAGTATTTT
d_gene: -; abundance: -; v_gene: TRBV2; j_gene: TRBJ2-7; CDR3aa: CASSQQGTSYEQYF; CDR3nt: TGTGCCAGCAGCCAACAGGGAACCTCCTACGAGCAGTACTTC
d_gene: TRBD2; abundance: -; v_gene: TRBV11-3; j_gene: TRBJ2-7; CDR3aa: CASSLGSGRAQGGEQYF; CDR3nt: TGTGCCAGCAGCTTAGGAAGCGGGAGGGCCCAGGGGGGCGAGCAGTACTTC
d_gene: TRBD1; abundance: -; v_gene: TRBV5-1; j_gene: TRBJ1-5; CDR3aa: CASSPDGTGVQPQHF; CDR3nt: TGCGCCAGCAGCCCTGACGGGACAGGGGTCCAGCCCCAGCATTTT
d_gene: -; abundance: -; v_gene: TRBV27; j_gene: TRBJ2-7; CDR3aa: CASSLTGSYEQYF; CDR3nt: TGTGCCAGCAGTTTAACGGGGTCCTACGAGCAGTACTTC
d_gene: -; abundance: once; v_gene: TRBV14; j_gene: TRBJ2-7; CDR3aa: CASSRLAGTSIPEQYF; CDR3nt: TGTGCCAGCAGTCGACTCGCCGGGACATCAATTCCAGAGCAGTACTTC
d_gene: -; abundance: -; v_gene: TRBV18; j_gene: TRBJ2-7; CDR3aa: CASSPVPREEQYF; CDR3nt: TGTGCCAGCTCACCAGTCCCGCGTGAAGAGCAGTACTTC
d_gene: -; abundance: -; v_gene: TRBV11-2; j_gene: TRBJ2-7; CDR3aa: CASSLAFQGNSYEQYF; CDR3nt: TGTGCCAGCAGCTTAGCGTTTCAGGGAAACTCCTACGAGCAGTACTTC
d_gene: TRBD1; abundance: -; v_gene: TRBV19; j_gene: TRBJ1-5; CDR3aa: CASSIAPDRALGPQHF; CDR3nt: TGTGCCAGTAGTATAGCACCCGACAGGGCCCTGGGGCCCCAGCATTTT
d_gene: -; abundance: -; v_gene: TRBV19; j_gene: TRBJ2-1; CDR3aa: CASSIVAGARVEQFF; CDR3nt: TGTGCCAGTAGTATAGTGGCGGGGGCGAGGGTTGAGCAGTTCTTC
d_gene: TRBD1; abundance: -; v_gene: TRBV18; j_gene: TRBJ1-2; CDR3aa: CASSPGPQGDGYTF; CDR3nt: TGTGCCAGCTCACCGGGACCCCAGGGGGATGGCTACACCTTC
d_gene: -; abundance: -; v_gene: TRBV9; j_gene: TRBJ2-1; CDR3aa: CASSVEGSLRGGYEQFF; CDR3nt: TGTGCCAGCAGCGTAGAGGGTAGCCTAAGGGGGGGATATGAGCAGTTCTTC
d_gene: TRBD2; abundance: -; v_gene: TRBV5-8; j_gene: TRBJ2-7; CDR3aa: CASSLTLTSGAYEQYF; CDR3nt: TGTGCCAGCAGCCTAACGTTGACTAGCGGAGCCTACGAGCAGTACTTC
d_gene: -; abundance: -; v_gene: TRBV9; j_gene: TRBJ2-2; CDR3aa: CASSVGGDRTGELFF; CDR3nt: TGTGCCAGCAGCGTAGGGGGTGACAGAACCGGGGAGCTGTTTTTT